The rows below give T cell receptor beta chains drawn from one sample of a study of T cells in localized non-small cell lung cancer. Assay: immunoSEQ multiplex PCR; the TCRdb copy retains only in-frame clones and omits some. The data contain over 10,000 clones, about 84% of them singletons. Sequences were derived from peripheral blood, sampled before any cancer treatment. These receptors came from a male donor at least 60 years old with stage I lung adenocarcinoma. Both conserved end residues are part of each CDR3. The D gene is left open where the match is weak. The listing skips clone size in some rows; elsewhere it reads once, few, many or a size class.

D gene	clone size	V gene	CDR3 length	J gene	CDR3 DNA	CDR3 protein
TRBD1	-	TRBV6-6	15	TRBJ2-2	TGTGCCAGCAGTTCGACAGGGGGCGCGGTCGGGGAGCTGTTTTTT	CASSSTGGAVGELFF
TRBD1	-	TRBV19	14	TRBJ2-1	TGTGCCAGTAGTACGGGACAGTCCTACAATGAGCAGTTCTTC	CASSTGQSYNEQFF
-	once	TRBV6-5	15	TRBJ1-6	TGTGCCAGCAGTTACGGGCCCAGAATCAATTCACCCCTCCACTTT	CASSYGPRINSPLHF
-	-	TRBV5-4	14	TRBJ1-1	TGTGCCAGCAGCATCCAACGGGGGAACACTGAAGCTTTCTTT	CASSIQRGNTEAFF
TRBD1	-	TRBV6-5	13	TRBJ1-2	TGTGCCAGCAGCCGGACAGGGCACCGTGGCTACACCTTC	CASSRTGHRGYTF
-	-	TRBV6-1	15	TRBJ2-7	TGTGCCAGCAGTGAAGAGGTTAGCGGTTCCTACGAGCAGTACTTC	CASSEEVSGSYEQYF
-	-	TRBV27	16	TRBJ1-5	TGTGCCAGCAGTTTACGGCAGCCTTATAGCAATCAGCCCCAGCATTTT	CASSLRQPYSNQPQHF
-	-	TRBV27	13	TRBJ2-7	TGTGCCAGCAGCTCGAAGAGCTCCTACGAGCAGTACTTC	CASSSKSSYEQYF
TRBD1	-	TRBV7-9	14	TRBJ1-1	TGTGCCAGCGGCGATCGACAGGGTAACACTGAAGCTTTCTTT	CASGDRQGNTEAFF
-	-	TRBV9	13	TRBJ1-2	TGTGCCAGCAGCGCTAAACAGGGCTATGGCTACACCTTC	CASSAKQGYGYTF
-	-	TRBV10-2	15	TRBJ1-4	TGCGCCAGCAGTGCGGTAGTGGCAGGGGATGAAAAACTGTTTTTT	CASSAVVAGDEKLFF
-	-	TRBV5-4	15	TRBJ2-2	TGTGCCAGCAGCTTGGAAGGAGGGCGGGCCGGGGAGCTGTTTTTT	CASSLEGGRAGELFF
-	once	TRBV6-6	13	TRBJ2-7	TGTGCCGGGTCCCGGGACATCTCCTACGAGCAGTACTTC	CAGSRDISYEQYF
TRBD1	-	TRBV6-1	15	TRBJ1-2	TGTGCCAGCACCGTCCTGGACAGGCCCTCTTATGGCTACACCTTC	CASTVLDRPSYGYTF
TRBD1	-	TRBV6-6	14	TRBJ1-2	TGTGCCAGCAGTTCCCTAGACAGGGGAAGAGGCTACACCTTC	CASSSLDRGRGYTF